This entry features one T cell receptor beta chain sequence. What it recognizes is unknown. This table comes from immunoSEQ multiplex PCR, and its TCRdb copy is limited to in-frame clones, with some not included. This table has about 150,000 clones, around 87% appearing once. V lost 3 bases and J lost 10; bases outside the gene matches: 4. The CDR3 totals 13 residues. Germline CDR1 is MNHEY and CDR2 is SMNVEV (reference sequence). This sample is drawn from a study of T cell responses to AZD1222 COVID-19 vaccine. Whole-study findings and limits: Close to half of all spike-specific TCRs reportedly target regions of the variants that are unmutated. Clonal diversity may have been underestimated, and the donors were mostly white British, with more females than males.

This sample comprised peripheral blood, obtained 28 days after the second AZD1222 dose. This clonotype was sampled from an adult who received the AZD1222 COVID-19 vaccine. The V call is TRBV27, the J call TRBJ2-1; 9 nucleotides align to TRBD2. The CDR3 sequence: CASSFLAGREQFF. The CDR3 DNA follows: TGTGCCAGCAGTTTCCTAGCGGGGCGGGAGCAGTTCTTC.